What follows are 10 T cell receptor beta chains derived from one specimen sequenced in a study of Graves' ophthalmopathy and Graves' hyperthyroidism. The study amplified TCR beta CDR3 regions using RNA transcripts. The authors performed first-round RT-PCR with HTBI primers and then a second-round multiplex PCR. One entry per CDR3 protein, called by TCRdb with MiXCR from the multiplex PCR reads. Seen here are around 660,000 distinct CDR3 sequences, about 38% observed once, and the top ten hold about 3.3%. Sample: peripheral blood. Source of these receptors: an adult man with Graves' ophthalmopathy.

This clonotype was seen only once. It may be a read error: a sequence one base away is much more abundant. The V gene is TRBV2, the J gene TRBJ1-2; tentatively, D is TRBD1 (5 bases). CDR1 is SNHLY, CDR2 FYNNEI, per germline. The germline V and J ends were trimmed by 7 bases and 9 bases, with 15 bases remaining between them. CDR3 length equals 12 residues. CDR3 coding DNA: TGTGCCAGCACCCTGGGGGGGAATAGCTACACCTTC. It encodes CASTLGGNSYTF. Combining the CDR3 with reference TRBV2 and TRBJ1-2 gives the whole variable domain EPEVTQTPSHQVTQMGQEVILRCVPISNHLYFYWYRQILGQKVEFLVSFYNNEISEKSEIFDDQFSVERPDGSNFTLKIRSTKLEDSAMYFCASTLGGNSYTFGSGTRLTVV.

This chain links TRBV7-4 with TRBJ1-1, with 10 nucleotides matching TRBD1. From germline, CDR1 is SGHVT and CDR2 SQSDAQ. The CDR3 length is 18 residues. V shed 5 bases, J shed 6 bases, and the junction held 18 bases outside the gene matches. The DNA of the CDR3 is TGTGCCAGCAGCCTGACGGGACAGGGGCTTCCAGGGCACGCTGAAGCTTTCTTT. It encodes CASSLTGQGLPGHAEAFF.

The chain has TRBV10-3 and TRBJ2-5; D may be TRBD2 (7 bases). Looked up from germline, CDR1 is ENHRY and CDR2 is SYGVKD. The CDR3 extends over 15 amino acids. Trimming shortened V by 6 bases and J by 5 bases, and 19 bases separated the two germline ends. CDR3 coding DNA: TGTGCCATCAGGGGGGGGGCTGGGCACGGGGAGACCCAGTACTTC. As protein: CAIRGGAGHGETQYF.

This clonotype has ten or more counts. This chain joins TRBV5-6 and TRBJ2-7; D is unresolved. The germline CDR1 and CDR2 sequences are SGHDT and YYEEEE. The CDR3 has 14 residues. Trimming stripped 0 bases from V and 6 bases from J, with 13 bases between. This CDR3 reads CASSLVGRGGEQYF. The CDR3 nucleotides are TGTGCCAGCAGCTTGGTTGGACGTGGCGGCGAGCAGTACTTC.

This clonotype has a count of ten or more. The chain combines TRBV7-3 with TRBJ2-2; D not certain. The CDR3 totals 15 residues. CDR1 is SGHTA, CDR2 FQGTGA, per germline. V lost 6 bases, J lost 0 bases, and 11 bases lay in between. CDR3 DNA sequence: TGTGCCAGCAGTCTTGGACGGGCGAACACCGGGGAGCTGTTTTTT. It is translated as CASSLGRANTGELFF.

This rearrangement joins TRBV10-3 to TRBJ1-4; D gene uncertain. Trimming removed 4 bases at V and 6 bases at J, with 12 bases between. CDR1 and CDR2 (germline): ENHRY, SYGVKD. The CDR3 length is 14 residues. CDR3 bases: TGTGCCATCAGTGCTAGCGGGGAGGATGAAAAACTGTTTTTT. The encoded protein is CAISASGEDEKLFF.

With regard to this clonotype: One base away lies a much larger clone, so this may be a sequencing read error. CDR3: CASSLVRGYYEQYV. CDR3 bases: TGTGCCAGCAGCTTAGTGCGGGGTTATTACGAGCAGTACGTC. The chain combines TRBV7-2 with TRBJ2-7, with D perhaps TRBD2 (6 bases). Between the trimmed V and J ends, which lost 1 base and 4 bases, there was a span of 11 bases. The CDR3 has 14 residues. Germline V gene data show CDR1 as SGHTA and CDR2 as FQGNSA.

To note about this clonotype: At one end the junction does not follow the germline gene, possibly because of a read error. The rearrangement links TRBV5-1 to TRBJ1-4; TRBD1 agrees at 10 bases. CDR3 size: 17 residues. Per germline, CDR1 SGHRS and CDR2 YFSETQ. CDR3 residues: CASSSLDRGQTNEKLFF. CDR3 nucleotide sequence: TGTGCCAGCAGCTCGCTCGACAGGGGGCAGACTAATGAAAAACTGTTTTTT.

The gene calls are TRBV7-2 and TRBJ1-2; D is uncertain. CDR1 and CDR2 from the germline V gene are SGHTA and FQGNSA. This CDR3 region has 15 residues. V shed 4 bases and J shed 8 bases, with 20 bases lying between them. The CDR3 sequence is CASSSPGRNPRGYTF. DNA for the CDR3: TGTGCCAGCAGCTCTCCCGGACGGAACCCCCGGGGCTACACCTTC.

This rearrangement joins TRBV5-1 to TRBJ2-5; 11 nucleotides align to TRBD2. The V and J ends lost 0 bases and 3 bases, in that order; junction bases with no gene match: 4. CDR3 length equals 16 residues. CDR1 SGHRS and CDR2 YFSETQ come from the germline V gene. Written as DNA, the CDR3 is TGCGCCAGCAGCTTGGGACTAGCGGGGAAAAAAGAGACCCAGTACTTC. Encoded protein: CASSLGLAGKKETQYF.